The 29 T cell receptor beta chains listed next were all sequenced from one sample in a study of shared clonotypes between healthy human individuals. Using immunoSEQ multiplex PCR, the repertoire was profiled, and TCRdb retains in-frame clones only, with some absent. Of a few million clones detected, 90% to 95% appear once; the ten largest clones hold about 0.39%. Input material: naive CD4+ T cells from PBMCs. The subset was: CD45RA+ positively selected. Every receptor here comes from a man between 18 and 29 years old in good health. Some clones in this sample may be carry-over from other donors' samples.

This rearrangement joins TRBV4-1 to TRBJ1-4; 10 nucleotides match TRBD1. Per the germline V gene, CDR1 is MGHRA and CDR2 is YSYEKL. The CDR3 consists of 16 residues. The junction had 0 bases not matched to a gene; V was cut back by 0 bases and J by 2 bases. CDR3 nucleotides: TGCGCCAGCAGCCAAGAGGGACAGGGGACTAATGAAAAACTGTTTTTT. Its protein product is CASSQEGQGTNEKLFF.

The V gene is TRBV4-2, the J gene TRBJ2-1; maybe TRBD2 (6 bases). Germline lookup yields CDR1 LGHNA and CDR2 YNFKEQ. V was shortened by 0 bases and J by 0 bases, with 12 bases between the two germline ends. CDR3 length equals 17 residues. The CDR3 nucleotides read TGTGCCAGCAGCCAAGATCCTAGCGCTAGCTCCTACAATGAGCAGTTCTTC. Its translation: CASSQDPSASSYNEQFF.

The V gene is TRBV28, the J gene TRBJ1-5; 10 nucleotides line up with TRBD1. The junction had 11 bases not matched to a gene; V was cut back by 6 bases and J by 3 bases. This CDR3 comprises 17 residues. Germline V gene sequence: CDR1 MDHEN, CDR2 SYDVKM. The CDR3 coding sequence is TGTGCCAGCAGGGGGACAGGGGTATCCTCACCCAATCAGCCCCAGCATTTT. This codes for CASRGTGVSSPNQPQHF. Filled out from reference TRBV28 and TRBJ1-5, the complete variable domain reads DVKVTQSSRYLVKRTGEKVFLECVQDMDHENMFWYRQDPGLGLRLIYFSYDVKMKEKGDIPEGYSVSREKKERFSLILESASTNQTSMYLCASRGTGVSSPNQPQHFGDGTRLSIL.

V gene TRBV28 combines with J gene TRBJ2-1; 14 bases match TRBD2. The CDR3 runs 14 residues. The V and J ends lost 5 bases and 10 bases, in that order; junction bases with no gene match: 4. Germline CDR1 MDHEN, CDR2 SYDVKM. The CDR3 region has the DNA TGTGCCAGCAGTGGGACTAGCGGGAGTCAGGAGCAGTTCTTC. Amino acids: CASSGTSGSQEQFF.

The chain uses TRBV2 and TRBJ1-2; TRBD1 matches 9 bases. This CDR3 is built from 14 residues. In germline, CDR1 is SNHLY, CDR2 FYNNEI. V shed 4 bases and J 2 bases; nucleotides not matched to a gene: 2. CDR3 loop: CASSAGTGNYGYTF. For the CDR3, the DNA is TGTGCCAGCAGTGCCGGGACAGGGAACTATGGCTACACCTTC.

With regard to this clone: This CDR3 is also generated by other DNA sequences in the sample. The CDR3 protein is CASSLGRTSSYEQYF. The CDR3 DNA reads TGTGCCAGCAGTTTGGGGCGGACTAGCTCCTACGAGCAGTACTTC. The chain combines TRBV28 with TRBJ2-7; 7 bases agree with TRBD2. The CDR3 contains 15 residues. V lost 3 bases, J lost 0 bases, and 5 bases stayed unmatched. The germline gives CDR1 MDHEN, CDR2 SYDVKM.

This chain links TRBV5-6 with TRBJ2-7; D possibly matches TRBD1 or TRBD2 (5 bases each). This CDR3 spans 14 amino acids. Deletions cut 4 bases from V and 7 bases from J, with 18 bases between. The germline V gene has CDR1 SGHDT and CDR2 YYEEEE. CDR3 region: CASSRDLLRLEQYF. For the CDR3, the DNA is TGTGCCAGCAGCCGGGACCTGCTGAGGTTGGAGCAGTACTTC.

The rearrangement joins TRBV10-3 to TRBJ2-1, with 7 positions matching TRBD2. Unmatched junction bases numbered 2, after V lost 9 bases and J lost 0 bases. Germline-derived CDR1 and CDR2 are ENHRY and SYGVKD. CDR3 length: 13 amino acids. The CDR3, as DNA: TGTGCCATGGGGGACTACTCCTACAATGAGCAGTTCTTC. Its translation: CAMGDYSYNEQFF.

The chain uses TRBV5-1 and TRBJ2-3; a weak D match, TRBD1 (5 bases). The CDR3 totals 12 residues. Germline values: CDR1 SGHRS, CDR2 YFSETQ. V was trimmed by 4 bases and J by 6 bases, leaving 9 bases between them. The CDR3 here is CASSVWGDTQYF. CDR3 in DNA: TGCGCCAGCAGCGTGTGGGGCGATACGCAGTATTTT. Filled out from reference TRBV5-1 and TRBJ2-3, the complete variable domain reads KAGVTQTPRYLIKTRGQQVTLSCSPISGHRSVSWYQQTPGQGLQFLFEYFSETQRNKGNFPGRFSGRQFSNSRSEMNVSTLELGDSALYLCASSVWGDTQYFGPGTRLTVL.

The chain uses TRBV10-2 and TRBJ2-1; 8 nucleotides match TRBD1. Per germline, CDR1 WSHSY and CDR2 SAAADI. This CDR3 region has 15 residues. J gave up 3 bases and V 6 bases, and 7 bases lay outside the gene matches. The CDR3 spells CASRMDRVNYNEQFF. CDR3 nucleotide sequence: TGCGCCAGCAGGATGGACAGGGTTAACTACAATGAGCAGTTCTTC.

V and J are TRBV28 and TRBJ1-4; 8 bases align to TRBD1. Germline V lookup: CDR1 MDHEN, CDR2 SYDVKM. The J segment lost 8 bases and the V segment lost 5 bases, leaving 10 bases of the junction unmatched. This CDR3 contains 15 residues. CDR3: CASSAFAGGREKLFF. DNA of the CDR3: TGTGCCAGCAGTGCTTTTGCAGGGGGCAGGGAAAAACTGTTTTTT. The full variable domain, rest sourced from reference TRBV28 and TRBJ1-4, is DVKVTQSSRYLVKRTGEKVFLECVQDMDHENMFWYRQDPGLGLRLIYFSYDVKMKEKGDIPEGYSVSREKKERFSLILESASTNQTSMYLCASSAFAGGREKLFFGSGTQLSVL.

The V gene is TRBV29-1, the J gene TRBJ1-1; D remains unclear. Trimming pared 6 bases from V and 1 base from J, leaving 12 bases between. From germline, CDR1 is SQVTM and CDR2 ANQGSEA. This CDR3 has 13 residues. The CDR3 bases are TGCAGCGTCGACCGCAGGAGGAACACTGAAGCTTTCTTT. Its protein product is CSVDRRRNTEAFF.

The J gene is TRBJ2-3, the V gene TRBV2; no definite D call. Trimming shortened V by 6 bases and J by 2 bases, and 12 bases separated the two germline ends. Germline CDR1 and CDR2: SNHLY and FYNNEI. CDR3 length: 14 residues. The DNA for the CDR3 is TGTGCCAGCAGGCCGCAATTGGCCACAGATACGCAGTATTTT. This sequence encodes CASRPQLATDTQYF.

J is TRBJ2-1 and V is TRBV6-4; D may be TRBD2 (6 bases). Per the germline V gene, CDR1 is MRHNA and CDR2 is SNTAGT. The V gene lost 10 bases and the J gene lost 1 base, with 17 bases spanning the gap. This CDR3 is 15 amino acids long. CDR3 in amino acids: CATRPGRGSYNEQFF. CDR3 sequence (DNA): TGTGCCACCAGACCCGGGCGGGGTTCCTACAATGAGCAGTTCTTC.

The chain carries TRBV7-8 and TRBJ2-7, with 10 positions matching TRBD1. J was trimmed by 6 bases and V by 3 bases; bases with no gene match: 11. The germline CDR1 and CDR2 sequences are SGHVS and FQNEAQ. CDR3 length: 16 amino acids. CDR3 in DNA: TGTGCCAGCAGCTTGATTCGGGACAGGGGATGGGGCGAGCAGTACTTC. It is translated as CASSLIRDRGWGEQYF.

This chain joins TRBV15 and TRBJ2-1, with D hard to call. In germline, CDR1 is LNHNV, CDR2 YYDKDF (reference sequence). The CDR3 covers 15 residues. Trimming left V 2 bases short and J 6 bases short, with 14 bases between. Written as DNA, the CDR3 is TGTGCCACCAGCAGAAGGAACCCGACGGGCAATGAGCAGTTCTTC. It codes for CATSRRNPTGNEQFF.

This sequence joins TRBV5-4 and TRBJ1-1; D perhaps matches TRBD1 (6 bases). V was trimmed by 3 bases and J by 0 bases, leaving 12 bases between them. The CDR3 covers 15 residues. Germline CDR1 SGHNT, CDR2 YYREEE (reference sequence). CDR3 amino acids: CASSYSTGMNTEAFF. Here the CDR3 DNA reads TGTGCCAGCAGCTACTCCACAGGGATGAACACTGAAGCTTTCTTT.

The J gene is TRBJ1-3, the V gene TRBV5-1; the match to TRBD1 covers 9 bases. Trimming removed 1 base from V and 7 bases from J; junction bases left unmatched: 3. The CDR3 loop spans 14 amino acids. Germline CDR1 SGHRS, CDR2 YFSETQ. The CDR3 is CASSLRDRVNTIYF. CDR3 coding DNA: TGCGCCAGCAGCTTGAGGGACAGGGTGAACACCATATATTTT.

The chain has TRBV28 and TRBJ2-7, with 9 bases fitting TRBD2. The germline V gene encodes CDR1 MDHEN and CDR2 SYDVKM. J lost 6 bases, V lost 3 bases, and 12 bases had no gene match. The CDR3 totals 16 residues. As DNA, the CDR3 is TGTGCCAGCAGTTTTGCGAGCGGGAGGCGGGCTTCCGAGCAGTACTTC. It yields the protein CASSFASGRRASEQYF. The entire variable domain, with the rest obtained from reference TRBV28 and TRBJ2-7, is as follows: DVKVTQSSRYLVKRTGEKVFLECVQDMDHENMFWYRQDPGLGLRLIYFSYDVKMKEKGDIPEGYSVSREKKERFSLILESASTNQTSMYLCASSFASGRRASEQYFGPGTRLTVT.

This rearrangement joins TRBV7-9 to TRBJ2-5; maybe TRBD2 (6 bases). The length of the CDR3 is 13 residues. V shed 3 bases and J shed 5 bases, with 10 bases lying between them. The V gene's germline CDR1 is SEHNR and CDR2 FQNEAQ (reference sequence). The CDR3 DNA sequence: TGTGCCAGCAGCTTGCGGAGGGCGGAGACCCAGTACTTC. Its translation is CASSLRRAETQYF.

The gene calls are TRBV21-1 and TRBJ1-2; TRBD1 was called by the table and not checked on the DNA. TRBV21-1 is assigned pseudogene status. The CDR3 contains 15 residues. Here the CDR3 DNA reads TGTGCCAGCAGCCCAGAAAAGGGGTTTAAGGTTGGCTACACCTTC. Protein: CASSPEKGFKVGYTF.

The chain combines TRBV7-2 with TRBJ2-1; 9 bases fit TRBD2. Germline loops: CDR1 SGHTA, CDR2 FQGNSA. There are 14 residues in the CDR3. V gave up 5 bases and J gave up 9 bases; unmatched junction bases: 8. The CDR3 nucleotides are TGTGCCAGCAGCGGACTAGCGAGGGGCGGTGAGCAGTTCTTC. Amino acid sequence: CASSGLARGGEQFF.

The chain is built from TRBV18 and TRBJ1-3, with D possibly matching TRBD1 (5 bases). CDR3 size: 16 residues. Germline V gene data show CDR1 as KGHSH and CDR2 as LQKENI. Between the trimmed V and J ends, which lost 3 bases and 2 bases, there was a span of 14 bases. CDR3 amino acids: CASSPRVEGTGNTIYF. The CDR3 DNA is TGTGCCAGCTCACCTAGGGTTGAGGGGACTGGAAACACCATATATTTT.

The CDR3 loop is CASSLSFEQFF. The CDR3 region has the DNA TGTGCCAGCAGCTTATCTTTCGAGCAGTTCTTC. The rearrangement uses TRBV7-9 and TRBJ2-1; D is ambiguous. V was shortened by 2 bases and J by 10 bases, with 6 bases between the two germline ends. CDR1 SEHNR and CDR2 FQNEAQ come from the germline V gene (reference sequence). The length of the CDR3 is 11 residues.

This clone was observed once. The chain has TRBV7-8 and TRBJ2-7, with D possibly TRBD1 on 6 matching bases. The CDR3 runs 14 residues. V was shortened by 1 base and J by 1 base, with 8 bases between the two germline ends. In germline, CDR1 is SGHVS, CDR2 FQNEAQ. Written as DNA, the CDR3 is TGTGCCAGCAGCTTAGTTACAGGGTCCTACGAGCAGTACTTC. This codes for CASSLVTGSYEQYF.

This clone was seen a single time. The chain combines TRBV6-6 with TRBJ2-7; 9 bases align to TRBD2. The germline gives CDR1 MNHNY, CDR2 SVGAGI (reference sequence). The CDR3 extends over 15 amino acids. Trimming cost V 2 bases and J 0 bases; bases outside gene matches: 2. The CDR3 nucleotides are TGTGCCAGCAGTTACCTAGCGGGGCCCTCCTACGAGCAGTACTTC. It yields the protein CASSYLAGPSYEQYF.

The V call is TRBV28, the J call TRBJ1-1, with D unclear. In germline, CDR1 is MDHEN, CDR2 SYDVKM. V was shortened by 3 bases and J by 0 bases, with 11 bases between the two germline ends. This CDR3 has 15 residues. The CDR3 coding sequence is TGTGCCAGCAGTTTTTCTGGGAACATGAACACTGAAGCTTTCTTT. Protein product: CASSFSGNMNTEAFF. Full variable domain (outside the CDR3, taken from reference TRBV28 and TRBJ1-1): DVKVTQSSRYLVKRTGEKVFLECVQDMDHENMFWYRQDPGLGLRLIYFSYDVKMKEKGDIPEGYSVSREKKERFSLILESASTNQTSMYLCASSFSGNMNTEAFFGQGTRLTVV.

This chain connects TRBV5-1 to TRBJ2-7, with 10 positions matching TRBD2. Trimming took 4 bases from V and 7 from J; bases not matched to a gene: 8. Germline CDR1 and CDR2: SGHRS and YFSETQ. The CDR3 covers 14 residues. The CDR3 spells CASSRWTSGVEQYF. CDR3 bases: TGCGCCAGCAGCCGATGGACTAGCGGAGTTGAGCAGTACTTC.

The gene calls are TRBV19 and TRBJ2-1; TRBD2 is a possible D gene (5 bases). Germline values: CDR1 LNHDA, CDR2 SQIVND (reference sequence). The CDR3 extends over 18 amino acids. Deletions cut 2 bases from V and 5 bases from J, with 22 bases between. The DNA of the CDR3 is TGTGCCAGTAGTATAAGGACGCTCCACCGGGGTGGGCACAATGAGCAGTTCTTC. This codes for CASSIRTLHRGGHNEQFF.